The 7 T cell receptor beta chains below come from one sample, sequenced in a study of blood T cell repertoires in COVID-19. Sequenced by immunoSEQ multiplex PCR; TCRdb stores in-frame clones only, minus some. The sample has about 310,000 clones, 87% seen once. Specimen: PBMCs or T cells enriched from blood (not recorded which). The origin of the receptors is a woman aged 18-29 years who had recovered from COVID-19.

The genes are TRBV5-4 and TRBJ1-4; 11 nucleotides match TRBD1. J gave up 7 bases and V 2 bases, and 4 bases lay outside the gene matches. Germline V gene data show CDR1 as SGHNT and CDR2 as YYREEE (reference sequence). The CDR3 extends over 15 amino acids. As DNA, the CDR3 is TGTGCCAGCAGCTTTTTTGGGACAGGGGGTGAAAAACTGTTTTTT. This gives the protein CASSFFGTGGEKLFF.

This chain connects TRBV27 to TRBJ2-2; no clear D. The CDR3 loop spans 13 amino acids. V lost 0 bases, J lost 6 bases, and 5 bases lay in between. In germline, CDR1 is MNHEY, CDR2 SMNVEV (reference sequence). CDR3 coding DNA: TGTGCCAGCAGTTTATCGCCGGCCGGGGAGCTGTTTTTT. Protein: CASSLSPAGELFF.

The rearrangement joins TRBV7-9 to TRBJ2-1; no clear D gene. Trimming left V 11 bases short and J 3 bases short, with 14 bases between. Germline V gene lookup returns CDR1 SEHNR and CDR2 FQNEAQ (reference sequence). The CDR3 consists of 13 residues. The CDR3 protein is CAYWRDIYNEQFF. The DNA of the CDR3 is TGTGCCTATTGGCGAGACATCTACAATGAGCAGTTCTTC.

The J gene is TRBJ1-1, the V gene TRBV7-8; 8 nucleotides line up with TRBD1. The CDR3 is made up of 15 amino acids. From germline, CDR1 is SGHVS and CDR2 FQNEAQ. The V gene end was trimmed by 5 bases and the J gene end by 3 bases; junction bases not matched to a gene: 8. The CDR3 loop is CASSRVQGAHTEAFF. The CDR3 DNA follows: TGTGCCAGCAGCCGAGTGCAGGGGGCACACACTGAAGCTTTCTTT.

About this clone itself: The sample carries other DNA sequences with the same CDR3. The J gene is TRBJ1-1, the V gene TRBV6-5; weak D call: TRBD1 (6 bases). The CDR3 has 13 residues. Between the trimmed V and J ends, which lost 8 bases and 1 base, there was a span of 11 bases. The germline V gene has CDR1 MNHEY and CDR2 SVGAGI. Here the CDR3 DNA reads TGTGCCAGCTCAAGGGGGACGAACACTGAAGCTTTCTTT. It translates to CASSRGTNTEAFF.

To note about this clone: Other DNA sequences in the sample encode the same CDR3. The chain has TRBV6-5 and TRBJ1-1, with a possible D match to TRBD1 (5 bases). V lost 6 bases and J lost 3, with 11 bases in between. Germline-derived CDR1 and CDR2 are MNHEY and SVGAGI. The CDR3 spans 13 residues. The CDR3 protein is CASRGRGYTEAFF. CDR3 sequence (DNA): TGTGCCAGCAGGGGTCGGGGGTACACTGAAGCTTTCTTT.

The genes are TRBV4-3 and TRBJ1-1; 9 nucleotides line up with TRBD1. The germline V gene has CDR1 LGHNA and CDR2 YSLEER. The CDR3 loop spans 19 amino acids. The J segment lost 4 bases and the V segment lost 0 bases, leaving 15 bases of the junction unmatched. The chain's CDR3 is CASSQDSATGGDTSTEAFF. DNA of the CDR3: TGCGCCAGCAGCCAAGATTCAGCAACAGGGGGCGATACTAGCACTGAAGCTTTCTTT.